The 7 T cell receptor beta chains reported below all come from one sample, sequenced in a study of beta chain features in type 1 diabetes. Sequenced material consisted of expressed TCRB transcripts (all of the isolated RNA was reverse transcribed). Clones were read by immunoSEQ multiplex PCR, and TCRdb kept only the in-frame ones, dropping some. The sample includes some 360,000 clones, about 20% seen only once; the top ten take 0.044%. Source material: naive CD4+ T cells from blood. Receptors originate from a woman between 18 and 30 years old in good health.

This clone was counted only a few times. The chain carries TRBV5-1 and TRBJ2-3; possible D gene TRBD1, 6 bases. CDR1 and CDR2 (germline): SGHRS, YFSETQ. V shed 4 bases and J shed 2 bases, with 11 bases lying between them. CDR3 length: 14 amino acids. This CDR3 is CASSPRQVTDTQYF. The CDR3 nucleotides are TGCGCCAGCAGCCCACGACAGGTCACAGATACGCAGTATTTT.

This clone has more than one count but fewer than ten. The chain employs TRBV30 and TRBJ2-7; 7 bases map to TRBD1. Unmatched junction bases numbered 18, after V lost 4 bases and J lost 9 bases. This CDR3 has 15 residues. Germline-derived CDR1 and CDR2 are GTSNPN and SVGIG (reference sequence). Here the CDR3 DNA reads TGTGCCTGGAATCCCCTAAGGGGGCGCCCGGTCGGGCAGTACTTC. Its protein product is CAWNPLRGRPVGQYF.

In this sample, this clone turned up a few times. The V and J genes are TRBV5-4 and TRBJ2-1, with D perhaps matching TRBD1 (6 bases). Per the germline V gene, CDR1 is SGHNT and CDR2 is YYREEE (reference sequence). V was cut by 3 bases and J by 8 bases, with 12 bases left in between. This CDR3 is built from 13 residues. CDR3 protein: CASSYGQIDEQFF. The CDR3 DNA reads as TGTGCCAGCAGCTACGGACAGATAGATGAGCAGTTCTTC.

The chain is built from TRBV5-6 and TRBJ2-7; TRBD2 is a possible D gene (6 bases). There are 11 residues in the CDR3. Germline CDR1 reads SGHDT; CDR2 reads YYEEEE. Trimming pared 4 bases from V and 6 bases from J, leaving 8 bases between. The CDR3 DNA reads TGTGCCAGCAGCCGGGGAGGCGAGCAGTACTTC. This translates into CASSRGGEQYF.

The chain combines TRBV5-1 with TRBJ2-7; D gene unclear. This CDR3 is 13 amino acids long. Germline CDR1 and CDR2: SGHRS and YFSETQ. Trimming removed 1 base at V and 2 bases at J, with 7 bases between. The CDR3 DNA reads as TGCGCCAGCAGCTTGCACCAGGCCTACGAGCAGTACTTC. Its translation: CASSLHQAYEQYF.

There are a few counts of this clone. The chain links TRBV5-1 to TRBJ2-1; a possible D gene is TRBD1 (6 bases). V lost 1 base and J 6 bases, leaving 11 bases between the germline ends. From germline, CDR1 is SGHRS and CDR2 YFSETQ. The CDR3 runs 14 residues. CDR3: CASSLWDISNEQFF. The CDR3 DNA sequence: TGCGCCAGCAGCTTGTGGGACATCTCCAATGAGCAGTTCTTC.

The chain carries TRBV7-9 and TRBJ2-3; no reliable D call. With 1 base removed from V and 0 bases from J, the gap between germline ends came to 5 bases. The CDR3 has 14 residues. Germline CDR1 and CDR2: SEHNR and FQNEAQ (reference sequence). CDR3 loop: CASSLDSSTDTQYF. CDR3 sequence (DNA): TGTGCCAGCAGCTTAGACTCTAGCACAGATACGCAGTATTTT. Supplemented by reference TRBV7-9 and TRBJ2-3, the full variable domain reads DTGVSQNPRHKITKRGQNVTFRCDPISEHNRLYWYRQTLGQGPEFLTYFQNEAQLEKSRLLSDRFSAERPKGSFSTLEIQRTEQGDSAMYLCASSLDSSTDTQYFGPGTRLTVL.